One and the same sample provided the 14 T cell receptor beta chains below, sequenced in a study of CD8 T cells in ankylosing spondylitis. TCRdb redid the calling of the 5' RACE reads with MiXCR, one entry per CDR3 protein. The repertoire consists of approximately 250,000 distinct CDR3 sequences, with approximately 8.4% occurring once and the leading ten covering 4.8%. The material sequenced was blood, either unsorted or a sorted T cell fraction (not recorded which). All receptors derive from a female donor with ankylosing spondylitis or in good health (not recorded which).

In this sample, this clonotype turned up many times. The rearrangement uses TRBV7-2 and TRBJ2-6, with D possibly being TRBD2 (5 bases). The ends were cut back, 4 bases at V and 0 bases at J, with 13 bases in the middle. This CDR3 spans 17 amino acids. Per the germline V gene, CDR1 is SGHTA and CDR2 is FQGNSA. The CDR3 is CASSSRAPSSGANVLTF. The DNA for the CDR3 is TGTGCCAGCAGCTCGAGGGCGCCTAGCTCTGGGGCCAACGTCCTGACTTTC.

With respect to this clonotype: This may be a read error: a much more frequent sequence differs by one nucleotide. This rearrangement joins TRBV6-5 to TRBJ1-2; D gene unclear. Germline CDR1 is MNHEY and CDR2 is SVGAGI. This CDR3 has 12 residues. CDR3: CASRKGDYGHTF. The CDR3 DNA sequence: TGTGCCAGCAGAAAGGGAGACTATGGCCACACCTTC.

The CDR3 DNA is TGTGCCAGCAGGAGATCACAGGACACTGAAGCTTTCTTT. It translates to CASRRSQDTEAFF. V and J are TRBV6-4 and TRBJ1-1; tentatively, D is TRBD1 (5 bases). The CDR3 covers 13 residues. Germline V lookup: CDR1 MRHNA, CDR2 SNTAGT. V was cut by 6 bases and J by 3 bases, with 11 bases left in between.

This clonotype showed up many times. J is TRBJ1-1 and V is TRBV6-2 or TRBV6-3, with D unclear. Trimming stripped 0 bases from V and 0 bases from J, with 11 bases between. The CDR3 consists of 16 residues. CDR1 MNHEY and CDR2 SVGEGT come from the germline V gene. For the CDR3, the DNA is TGTGCCAGCAGTTACTCCACGGCCTCCATGAACACTGAAGCTTTCTTT. Amino acid sequence: CASSYSTASMNTEAFF.

This clonotype was picked up many times. This chain uses TRBV20-1 with TRBJ1-3; D remains ambiguous. The V end lost 3 bases, the J end lost 0 bases, and 9 bases lay between the germline ends. The germline CDR1 and CDR2 sequences are DFQATT and SNEGSKA (reference sequence). The CDR3 is made up of 14 amino acids. The CDR3 DNA reads as TGCAGTGCTAGTTACAGCCGCTCTGGAAACACCATATATTTT. Protein product: CSASYSRSGNTIYF.

In this sample, this clonotype turned up many times. This rearrangement joins TRBV2 to TRBJ2-1, with D maybe TRBD1 (5 bases). Germline V gives CDR1 SNHLY, CDR2 FYNNEI. This CDR3 has 12 amino acids. Trimming took off 4 bases at V and 7 bases at J, with 8 bases between the two ends. The CDR3 is CASSGQGNEQFF. The CDR3 DNA is TGTGCCAGCAGTGGTCAGGGTAATGAGCAGTTCTTC.

This clonotype has ten or more counts. The rearrangement joins TRBV20-1 to TRBJ2-5, with D tentatively TRBD1 (5 bases). From germline, CDR1 is DFQATT and CDR2 SNEGSKA (reference sequence). The length of the CDR3 is 15 residues. The V and J ends lost 5 bases and 4 bases respectively, with 20 bases between them. The CDR3 DNA is TGCAGTGCTGCAGGGTCCCCAAGTATTACAGAGACCCAGTACTTC. As protein: CSAAGSPSITETQYF.

This chain links TRBV6-8 with TRBJ2-3; no reliable D call. Trimming left V 8 bases short and J 6 bases short, with 21 bases between. Germline V CDR1 and CDR2: MNHGY, SAAAGT. This CDR3 is built from 15 residues. Here the CDR3 reads CASGSPKRGSDTQYF. The CDR3 nucleotides read TGTGCCAGCGGCTCCCCTAAGCGAGGATCCGATACGCAGTATTTT.

This clonotype has ten or more counts. V usage is TRBV6-1 and J usage is TRBJ2-1, with D possibly TRBD1 on 6 matching bases. CDR1 is MNHNS and CDR2 is SASEGT in the germline V gene. The CDR3 is 14 residues long. V gave up 4 bases and J gave up 7 bases, with 14 bases separating them. This CDR3 reads CASSGGYRGNEQFF. The CDR3 region has the DNA TGTGCCAGCAGTGGGGGGTATAGGGGGAATGAGCAGTTCTTC.

Note on this clonotype: The junction shows a germline mismatch at one end, possibly a read error. V usage is TRBV20-1 and J usage is TRBJ2-2; TRBD1 is a possible D gene (6 bases). The CDR3 consists of 14 residues. From germline, CDR1 is DFQATT and CDR2 SNEGSKA (reference sequence). The CDR3 DNA is TGCAGTGCCTCGGGGACATCTAACACCGGGGAGCCGTTTTTT. It yields the protein CSASGTSNTGEPFF.

This clonotype has at least ten counts. The CDR3 region has the DNA TGCGCCAGCAGCCTGGAAGAGGACAGGGGCACTGAAGCTTTCTTT. Its translation: CASSLEEDRGTEAFF. The V call is TRBV5-1, the J call TRBJ1-1; 9 positions match TRBD1. V gave up 4 bases and J gave up 4 bases; unmatched junction bases: 8. CDR1 and CDR2 (germline): SGHRS, YFSETQ. The CDR3 runs 15 residues.

In regard to this clonotype: A much more abundant neighbour one base away suggests this may be a read error. V and J are TRBV7-2 and TRBJ1-2, with 9 bases that match TRBD1. Trimming took 3 bases from V and 4 from J; bases not matched to a gene: 6. The CDR3 consists of 15 residues. The germline V gene has CDR1 SGHTA and CDR2 FQGNSA. In DNA, the CDR3 is TGTACCAGCAGCTTGCAGACAGGGGGTACCTATGGCTACACCTTC. It translates to CTSSLQTGGTYGYTF.

This clonotype came up many times. The genes are TRBV9 and TRBJ2-2; tentative D call: TRBD2 (6 bases). Trimming removed 0 bases at V and 7 bases at J, with 10 bases between. In germline, CDR1 is SGDLS, CDR2 YYNGEE. The CDR3 sequence is 14 residues long. CDR3 in amino acids: CASSVASESGELFF. In DNA form, the CDR3 reads TGTGCCAGCAGCGTAGCTAGCGAGAGCGGGGAGCTGTTTTTT. Together with reference TRBV9 and TRBJ2-2, the CDR3 gives the full variable domain: DSGVTQTPKHLITATGQRVTLRCSPRSGDLSVYWYQQSLDQGLQFLIQYYNGEERAKGNILERFSAQQFPDLHSELNLSSLELGDSALYFCASSVASESGELFFGEGSRLTVL.

The sample holds many counts of this clonotype. This sequence joins TRBV7-3 and TRBJ2-5, with TRBD2 matching over 8 bases. The CDR3 totals 15 residues. Germline trimming cut 4 bases from V and 4 bases from J; bases unmatched to any gene: 8. CDR1 SGHTA and CDR2 FQGTGA come from the germline V gene. DNA for the CDR3: TGTGCCAGCAGCTCCGTAGCGGGGCCGGGAGAGACCCAGTACTTC. Residues: CASSSVAGPGETQYF.